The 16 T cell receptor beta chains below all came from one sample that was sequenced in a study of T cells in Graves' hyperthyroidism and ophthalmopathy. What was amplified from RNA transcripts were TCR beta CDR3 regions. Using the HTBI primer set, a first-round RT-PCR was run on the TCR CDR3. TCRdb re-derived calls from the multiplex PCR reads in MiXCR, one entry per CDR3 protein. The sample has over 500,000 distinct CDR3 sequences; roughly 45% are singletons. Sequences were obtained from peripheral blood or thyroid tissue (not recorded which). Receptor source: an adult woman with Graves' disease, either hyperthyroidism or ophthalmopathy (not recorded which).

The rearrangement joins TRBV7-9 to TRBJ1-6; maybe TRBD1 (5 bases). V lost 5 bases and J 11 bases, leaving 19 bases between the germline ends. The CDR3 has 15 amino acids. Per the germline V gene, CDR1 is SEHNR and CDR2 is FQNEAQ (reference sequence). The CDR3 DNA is TGTGCCAGCAGCCAAATTGGGGGGGGTCCGGCACCCCTCCACTTT. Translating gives CASSQIGGGPAPLHF.

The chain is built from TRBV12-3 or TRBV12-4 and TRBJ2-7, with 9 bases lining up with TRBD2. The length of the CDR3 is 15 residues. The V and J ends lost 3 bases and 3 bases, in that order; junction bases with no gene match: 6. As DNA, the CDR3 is TGTGCCAGCAGTTTCACGGGTAGCGGGAGCTACGAGCAGTACTTC. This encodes CASSFTGSGSYEQYF.

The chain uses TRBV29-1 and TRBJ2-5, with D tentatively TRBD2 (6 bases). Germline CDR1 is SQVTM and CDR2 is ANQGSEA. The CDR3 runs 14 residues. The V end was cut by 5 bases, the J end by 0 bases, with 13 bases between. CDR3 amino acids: CSVSVGGYQETQYF. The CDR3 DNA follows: TGCAGCGTTAGTGTTGGAGGGTACCAAGAGACCCAGTACTTC.

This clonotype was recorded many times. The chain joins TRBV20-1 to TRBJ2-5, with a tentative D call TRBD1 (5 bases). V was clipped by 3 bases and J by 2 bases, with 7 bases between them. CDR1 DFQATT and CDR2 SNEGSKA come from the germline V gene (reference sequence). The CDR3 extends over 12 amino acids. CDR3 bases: TGCAGTGCTAGGGGGCTTCAAGAGACCCAGTACTTC. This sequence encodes CSARGLQETQYF.

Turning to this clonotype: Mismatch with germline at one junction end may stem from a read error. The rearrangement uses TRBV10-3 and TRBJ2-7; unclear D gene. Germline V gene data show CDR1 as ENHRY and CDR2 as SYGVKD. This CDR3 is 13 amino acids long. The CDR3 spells CATSGYGHDEQYF. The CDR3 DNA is TGTGCCACCAGTGGGTACGGGCATGACGAGCAGTACTTC.

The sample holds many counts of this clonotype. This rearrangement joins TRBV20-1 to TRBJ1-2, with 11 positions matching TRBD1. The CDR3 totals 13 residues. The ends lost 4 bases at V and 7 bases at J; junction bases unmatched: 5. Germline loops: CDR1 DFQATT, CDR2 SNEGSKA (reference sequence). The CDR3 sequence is CSATDRGLGGYTF. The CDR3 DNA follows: TGCAGTGCTACGGACAGGGGGCTCGGTGGCTACACCTTC.

This chain's CDR3 is CASNLVTGAEQYF. The DNA of the CDR3 is TGTGCCAGCAACCTAGTCACAGGGGCCGAGCAGTACTTC. The chain is built from TRBV7-9 and TRBJ2-7; 7 bases fit TRBD1. Trimming took 7 bases from V and 6 from J; bases not matched to a gene: 9. CDR3 length: 13 amino acids. Germline loops: CDR1 SEHNR, CDR2 FQNEAQ (reference sequence).

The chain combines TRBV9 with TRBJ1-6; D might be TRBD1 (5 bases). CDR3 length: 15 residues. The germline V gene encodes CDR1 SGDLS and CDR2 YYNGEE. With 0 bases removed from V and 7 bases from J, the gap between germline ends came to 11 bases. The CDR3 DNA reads TGTGCCAGCAGCGTAGGGTGGGGCACAAATTCACCCCTCCACTTT. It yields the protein CASSVGWGTNSPLHF.

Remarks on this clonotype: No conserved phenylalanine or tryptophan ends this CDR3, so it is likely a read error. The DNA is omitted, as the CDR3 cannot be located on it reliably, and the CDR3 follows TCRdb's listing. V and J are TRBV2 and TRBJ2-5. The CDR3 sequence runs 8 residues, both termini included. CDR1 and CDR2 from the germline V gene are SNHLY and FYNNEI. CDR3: CASSSLPI.

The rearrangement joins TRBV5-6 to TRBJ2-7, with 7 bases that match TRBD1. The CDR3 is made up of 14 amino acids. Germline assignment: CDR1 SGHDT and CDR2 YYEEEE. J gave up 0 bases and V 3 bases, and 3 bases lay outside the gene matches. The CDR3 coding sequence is TGTGCCAGCAGCTGGACAGGAGTCTCCTACGAGCAGTACTTC. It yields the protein CASSWTGVSYEQYF.

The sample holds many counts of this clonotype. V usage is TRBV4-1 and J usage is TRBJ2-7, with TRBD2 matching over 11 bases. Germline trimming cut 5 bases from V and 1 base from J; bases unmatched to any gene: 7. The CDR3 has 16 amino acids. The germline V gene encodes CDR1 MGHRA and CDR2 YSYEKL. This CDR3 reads CASSKPLAGGSYEQYF. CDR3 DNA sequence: TGCGCCAGCAGCAAACCCCTAGCGGGAGGTTCCTACGAGCAGTACTTC.

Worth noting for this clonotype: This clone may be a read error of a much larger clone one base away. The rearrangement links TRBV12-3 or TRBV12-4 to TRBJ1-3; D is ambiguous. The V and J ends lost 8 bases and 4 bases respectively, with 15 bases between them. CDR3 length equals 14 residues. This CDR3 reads CASAGVSIGNTIYF. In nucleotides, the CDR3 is TGTGCCAGCGCCGGGGTTTCTATAGGAAACACCATATATTTT.

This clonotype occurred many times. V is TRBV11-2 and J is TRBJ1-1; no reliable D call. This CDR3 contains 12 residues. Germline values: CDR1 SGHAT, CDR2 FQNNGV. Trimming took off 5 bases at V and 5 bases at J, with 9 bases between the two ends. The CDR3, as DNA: TGTGCCAGCAGCCTGACTGAGACTGAAGCTTTCTTT. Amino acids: CASSLTETEAFF.

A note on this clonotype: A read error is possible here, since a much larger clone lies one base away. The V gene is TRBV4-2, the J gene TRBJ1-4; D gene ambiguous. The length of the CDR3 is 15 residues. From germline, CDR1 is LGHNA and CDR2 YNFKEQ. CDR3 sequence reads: CTSSTSPAANEKLFF. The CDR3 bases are TGTACCAGCAGCACCAGCCCGGCGGCTAATGAAAAACTGTTTTTT.

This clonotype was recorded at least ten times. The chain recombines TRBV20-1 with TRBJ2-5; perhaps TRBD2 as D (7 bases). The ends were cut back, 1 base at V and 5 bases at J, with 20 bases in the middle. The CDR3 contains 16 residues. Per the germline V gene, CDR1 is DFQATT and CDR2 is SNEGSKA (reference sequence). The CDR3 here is CSARVRGPSGMETQYF. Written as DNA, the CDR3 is TGCAGTGCTAGAGTTCGGGGGCCGAGCGGGATGGAGACCCAGTACTTC.

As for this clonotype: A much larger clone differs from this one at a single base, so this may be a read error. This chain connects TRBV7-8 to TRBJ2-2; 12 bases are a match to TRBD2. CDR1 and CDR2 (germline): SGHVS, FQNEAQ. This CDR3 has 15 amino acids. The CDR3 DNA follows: TGTGCCAGCAGCTCGACTAGCGGGAGAGGCGGGGGGCTGTTTTTT. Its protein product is CASSSTSGRGGGLFF.